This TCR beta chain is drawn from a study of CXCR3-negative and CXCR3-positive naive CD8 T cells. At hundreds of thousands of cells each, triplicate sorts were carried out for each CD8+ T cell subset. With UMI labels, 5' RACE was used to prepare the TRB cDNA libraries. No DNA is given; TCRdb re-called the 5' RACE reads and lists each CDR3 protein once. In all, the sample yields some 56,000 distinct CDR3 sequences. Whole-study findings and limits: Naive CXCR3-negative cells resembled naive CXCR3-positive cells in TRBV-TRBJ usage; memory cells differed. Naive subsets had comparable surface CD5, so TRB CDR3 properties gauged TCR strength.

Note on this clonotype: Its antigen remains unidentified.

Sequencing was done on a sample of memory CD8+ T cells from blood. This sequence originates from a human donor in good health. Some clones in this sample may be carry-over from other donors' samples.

This CDR3 is CSVLVAAYEQYF. The rearrangement links TRBV29-1 to TRBJ2-7. In germline, CDR1 is SQVTM, CDR2 ANQGSEA. The CDR3 length is 12 residues.